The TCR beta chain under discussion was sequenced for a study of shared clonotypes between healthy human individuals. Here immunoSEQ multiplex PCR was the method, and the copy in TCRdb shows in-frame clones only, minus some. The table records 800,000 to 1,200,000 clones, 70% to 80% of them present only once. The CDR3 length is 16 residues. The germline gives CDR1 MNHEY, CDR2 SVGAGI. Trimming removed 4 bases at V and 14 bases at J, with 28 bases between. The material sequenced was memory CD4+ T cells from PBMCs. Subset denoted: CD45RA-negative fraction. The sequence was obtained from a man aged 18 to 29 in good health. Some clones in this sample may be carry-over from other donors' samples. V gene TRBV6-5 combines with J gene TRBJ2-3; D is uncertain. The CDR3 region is CASSSFLRTEPWWVYF. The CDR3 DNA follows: TGTGCCAGCAGTTCCTTCCTCCGGACGGAACCCTGGTGGGTGTATTTT.